This TCR beta chain was found in a study of CD8 T cells in ankylosing spondylitis (dated by TCRdb to about 2017). For the wider study: T cell receptor beta repertoires were profiled in healthy donors and ankylosing spondylitis patients so that disease-linked TCR variants could be found. The full study cohort was made up of 25 ankylosing spondylitis patients and 108 healthy donors. Samples of peripheral blood were taken, and for ankylosing spondylitis patients, synovial fluid was collected as well.

Sequenced on an Illumina HiSeq 2500. TCR beta libraries were prepared by quantitative 5'-RACE with molecular barcodes. The paper's processing steps were these. To identify disease-linked TCR variants, a new computational method was used, one built on a probabilistic model of VDJ rearrangement. TCRdb ran its own pipeline on the public reads, namely fastp trimming at Q25 and MiXCR clone calling, and kept in-frame beta chains. Each entry merges the rows of one CDR3 protein and shows their most common DNA and genes. The V and J calls and clone size are TCRdb's, not the authors'. The sample includes some 250,000 distinct CDR3 sequences, with 7.5% to 9% observed a single time. Around 7% of the sample belongs to the ten largest clones. What the research found in general, with its limitations: Significant enrichment of the disease-linked clones was reported in matched synovial fluid samples from ankylosing spondylitis patients. The disease-linked clones showed a CD8+ phenotype and occurred at relatively low frequencies in peripheral blood. A TCR beta motif of roughly 8 highly homologous amino acid variants appeared characteristic of blood from ankylosing spondylitis patients. Some motif variants were previously reported in synovial fluid and blood of reactive arthritis patients, suggesting common disease-initiation mechanisms.

Remarks on this clonotype: Its antigen remains undetermined. Base quality data are lacking; no much larger clone is found one base away.

Input material: blood, either unsorted or a sorted T cell fraction (not recorded which). The receptor was derived from a male donor with ankylosing spondylitis or in good health (not recorded which).

The bases read TGCGCCAGCAGCCAGAGTGGGACTTATCAAGAGACCCAGTACTTC. Its amino acids are CASSQSGTYQETQYF. The chain links TRBV5-1 with TRBJ2-5; TRBD2 could be the D gene, as 6 bases match. Its CDR3 holds 15 amino acids, cysteine through phenylalanine. The DNA shown is the 45-base CDR3, in frame from base 1. CDR1 SGHRS and CDR2 YFSETQ were looked up in the germline V gene. The germline ends are 15 bases apart after V is trimmed by 4 bases and J by 2 bases.